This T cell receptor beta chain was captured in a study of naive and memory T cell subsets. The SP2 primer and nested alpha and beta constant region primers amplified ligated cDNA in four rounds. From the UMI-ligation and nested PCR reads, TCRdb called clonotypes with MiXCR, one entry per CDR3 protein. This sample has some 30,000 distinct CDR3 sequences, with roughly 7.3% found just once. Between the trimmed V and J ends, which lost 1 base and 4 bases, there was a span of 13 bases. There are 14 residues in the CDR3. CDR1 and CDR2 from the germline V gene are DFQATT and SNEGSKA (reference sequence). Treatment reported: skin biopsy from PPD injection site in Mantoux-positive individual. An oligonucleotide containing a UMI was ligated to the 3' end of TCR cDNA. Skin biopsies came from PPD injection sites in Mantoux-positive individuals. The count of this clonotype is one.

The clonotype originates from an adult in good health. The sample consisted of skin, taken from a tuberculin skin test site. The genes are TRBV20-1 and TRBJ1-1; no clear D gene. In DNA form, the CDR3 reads TGCAGTGCTAGAGGGAAGGCAGGCTCCACTGAAGCTTTCTTT. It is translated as CSARGKAGSTEAFF.